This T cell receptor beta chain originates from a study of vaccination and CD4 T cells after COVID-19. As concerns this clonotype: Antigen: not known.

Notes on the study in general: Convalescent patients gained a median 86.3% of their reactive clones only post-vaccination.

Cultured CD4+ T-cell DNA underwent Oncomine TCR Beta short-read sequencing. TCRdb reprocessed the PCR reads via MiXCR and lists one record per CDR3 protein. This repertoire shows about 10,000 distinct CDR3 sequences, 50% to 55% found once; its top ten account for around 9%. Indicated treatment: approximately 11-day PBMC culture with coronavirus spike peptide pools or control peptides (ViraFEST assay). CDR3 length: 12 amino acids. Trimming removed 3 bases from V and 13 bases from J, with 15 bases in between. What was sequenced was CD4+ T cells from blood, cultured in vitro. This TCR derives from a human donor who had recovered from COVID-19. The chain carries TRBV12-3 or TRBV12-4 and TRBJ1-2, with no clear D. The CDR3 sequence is CASSFGQSQLTF. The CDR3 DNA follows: TGTGCCAGCAGTTTCGGCCAGAGCCAGCTCACCTTC.